The 23 T cell receptor beta chains reported below all come from one sample, sequenced in a study of human T cells and chemical hapten exposure. Time point in this sample: patch test 3, about 24 weeks after DPC sensitization. Described treatment: therapeutic diphenylcyclopropenone sensitization with weekly scalp DPC. TCRdb re-analysed the RACE reads in MiXCR, keeping a single row per CDR3 protein. Of 99,000 or so distinct CDR3 sequences in the sample, less than 45% were seen once. This specimen was whole blood, taken in connection with sensitization to the hapten diphenylcyclopropenone (DPC). The receptors originated from a man aged 35-49 years with alopecia areata. Some clones in this sample may be carry-over from other donors' samples.

This chain joins TRBV28 and TRBJ1-5, with D possibly being TRBD1 (5 bases). The CDR3 length is 13 residues. The germline V and J ends were trimmed by 8 bases and 6 bases, with 14 bases remaining between them. Germline assignment: CDR1 MDHEN and CDR2 SYDVKM. CDR3 nucleotides: TGTGCCAGCGAAGCGGGGGTTCGTCAGCCCCAGCATTTT. As protein: CASEAGVRQPQHF. Variable domain in full (rest from reference TRBV28 and TRBJ1-5): DVKVTQSSRYLVKRTGEKVFLECVQDMDHENMFWYRQDPGLGLRLIYFSYDVKMKEKGDIPEGYSVSREKKERFSLILESASTNQTSMYLCASEAGVRQPQHFGDGTRLSIL.

The V call is TRBV7-8, the J call TRBJ2-3, with 10 bases matching TRBD2. After removal of 5 bases from V and 0 bases from J, the junction contained 5 bases not matched to a gene. The CDR3 totals 16 residues. CDR1 and CDR2 (germline): SGHVS, FQNEAQ. The CDR3 nucleotides are TGTGCCAGCAGCCACGGGACTAGCGTCAGCACAGATACGCAGTATTTT. Amino acids: CASSHGTSVSTDTQYF.

The chain employs TRBV6-2 or TRBV6-3 and TRBJ2-7; TRBD2 matches 10 bases. V shed 6 bases and J 5 bases; nucleotides not matched to a gene: 16. Germline V lookup: CDR1 MNHEY, CDR2 SVGEGT. The CDR3 is 17 amino acids. The CDR3 sequence: CASSYPPGLATQNEQYF. CDR3 nucleotide sequence: TGTGCCAGCAGCTACCCCCCGGGACTAGCGACACAAAACGAGCAGTACTTC.

This clonotype was counted only a few times. The chain is built from TRBV13 and TRBJ2-3; 8 bases fit TRBD1. V was clipped by 4 bases and J by 2 bases; unmatched bases: 5. This CDR3 region has 15 residues. Germline V lookup: CDR1 PRHDT, CDR2 FYEKMQ (reference sequence). The CDR3, as DNA: TGTGCCAGCAGCTCAGGACAGGGCTCCACAGATACGCAGTATTTT. As protein: CASSSGQGSTDTQYF.

V gene TRBV5-1 combines with J gene TRBJ2-5; 7 nucleotides line up with TRBD1. Trimming removed 4 bases from V and 1 base from J; junction bases left unmatched: 7. CDR1 and CDR2 (germline): SGHRS, YFSETQ. This CDR3 is 15 amino acids long. CDR3 sequence: CASSALGQSQETQYF. In nucleotides, the CDR3 is TGCGCCAGCAGCGCCCTGGGACAGTCCCAAGAGACCCAGTACTTC.

The chain is built from TRBV12-3 or TRBV12-4 and TRBJ2-3; possibly TRBD2 for D (6 bases). This CDR3 contains 15 residues. The V and J ends lost 7 bases and 3 bases respectively, with 17 bases between them. The DNA for the CDR3 is TGTGCCAGCACCCTTAGCGGCGAGGGGACAGATACGCAGTATTTT. Protein: CASTLSGEGTDTQYF.

The chain links TRBV27 to TRBJ2-7; 7 nucleotides line up with TRBD1. Germline values: CDR1 MNHEY, CDR2 SMNVEV (reference sequence). This CDR3 is built from 14 residues. V lost 5 bases to trimming and J lost 4 bases; unmatched junction nucleotides: 8. The CDR3 DNA is TGTGCCAGCAGTCTCCGGGACAGTATATACGAGCAGTACTTC. Protein product: CASSLRDSIYEQYF.

This clonotype showed up just a few times. The chain couples TRBV7-6 to TRBJ2-7, with 8 bases aligning to TRBD2. This CDR3 contains 14 residues. Losses at the gene ends were 5 bases for V and 0 bases for J; bases not matched to a gene: 3. Germline loops: CDR1 SGHVS, CDR2 FNYEAQ. As DNA, the CDR3 is TGTGCCAGCAGCGTACTAGCGGCCTCCTACGAGCAGTACTTC. It specifies CASSVLAASYEQYF.

V usage is TRBV28 and J usage is TRBJ2-6; no reliable D call. This CDR3 contains 16 residues. V shed 2 bases and J shed 4 bases, with 12 bases lying between them. CDR1 is MDHEN and CDR2 is SYDVKM in the germline V gene. CDR3 in amino acids: CASSLESSEGANVLTF. CDR3 coding DNA: TGTGCCAGCAGTTTAGAATCTTCTGAAGGGGCCAACGTCCTGACTTTC.

This clonotype was detected only a few times. This chain links TRBV6-2 or TRBV6-3 with TRBJ2-7; 11 nucleotides line up with TRBD2. Germline trimming cut 6 bases from V and 4 bases from J; bases unmatched to any gene: 8. Germline loops: CDR1 MNHEY, CDR2 SVGEGT. The length of the CDR3 is 15 residues. The CDR3 spells CASRNGTSGLYEQYV. CDR3 coding DNA: TGTGCCAGCAGAAACGGGACTAGCGGATTATACGAGCAGTACGTC.

J is TRBJ2-4 and V is TRBV19; D is perhaps TRBD2 (7 bases). The germline V gene encodes CDR1 LNHDA and CDR2 SQIVND (reference sequence). V lost 8 bases, J lost 3 bases, and 20 bases lay in between. This CDR3 comprises 16 residues. The CDR3 bases are TGTGCCAGTTCCCTCCCGGGGGGCGCAATCAAAAACATTCAGTACTTC. Translating it yields CASSLPGGAIKNIQYF.

The genes are TRBV5-1 and TRBJ2-1; 8 nucleotides agree with TRBD1. V shed 2 bases, J shed 0 bases, and the junction held 10 bases outside the gene matches. The germline CDR1 and CDR2 sequences are SGHRS and YFSETQ. The CDR3 is 18 amino acids. CDR3 in amino acids: CASSLGTGGVSSYNEQFF. The CDR3 DNA reads TGCGCCAGCAGCTTAGGAACAGGGGGTGTAAGCTCCTACAATGAGCAGTTCTTC.

V usage is TRBV29-1 and J usage is TRBJ2-5; 8 bases match TRBD1. Germline trimming cut 3 bases from V and 7 bases from J; bases unmatched to any gene: 7. Germline loops: CDR1 SQVTM, CDR2 ANQGSEA. This CDR3 region has 13 residues. Here the CDR3 reads CSVDGTGSPTQYF. For the CDR3, the DNA is TGCAGCGTTGATGGGACAGGCAGCCCGACCCAGTACTTC.

The chain joins TRBV7-2 to TRBJ1-5; the D gene is possibly TRBD1 (6 bases). V dropped 7 bases and J dropped 4 bases, with 14 bases sitting between them. This CDR3 has 14 residues. Germline CDR1 reads SGHTA; CDR2 reads FQGNSA. The chain's CDR3 is CASNREGGNQPQHF. CDR3 nucleotides: TGTGCCAGCAACCGGGAGGGGGGGAATCAGCCCCAGCATTTT.

The chain has TRBV9 and TRBJ2-5; D gene uncertain. V was cut by 1 base and J by 5 bases, with 12 bases left in between. The CDR3 runs 14 residues. Germline values: CDR1 SGDLS, CDR2 YYNGEE. The CDR3 DNA reads TGTGCCAGCAGCGTACAGACCCCCCAGGAGACCCAGTACTTC. Protein: CASSVQTPQETQYF.

The rearrangement joins TRBV12-3 or TRBV12-4 to TRBJ2-3; D assignment may be TRBD1 or TRBD2 (6 bases each). V was shortened by 1 base and J by 8 bases, with 13 bases between the two germline ends. This CDR3 region has 14 residues. The CDR3 DNA is TGTGCCAGCAGTTTAGTGGGGGGCGAGGGTACGCAGTATTTT. Its translation is CASSLVGGEGTQYF.

There are many counts of this clonotype. The chain employs TRBV12-3 or TRBV12-4 and TRBJ2-3, with D unclear. This CDR3 comprises 13 residues. V dropped 3 bases and J dropped 2 bases, with 6 bases sitting between them. CDR3 in amino acids: CASSFGNTDTQYF. CDR3 sequence (DNA): TGTGCCAGCAGTTTTGGGAACACAGATACGCAGTATTTT.

In nucleotides, the CDR3 is TGTGCCAGCAGCGTAGCGGAGCGGGAGGGCTACGAGCAGTACTTC. Protein product: CASSVAEREGYEQYF. The chain links TRBV9 to TRBJ2-7; 10 bases are a match to TRBD2. This CDR3 spans 15 amino acids. The V gene end was trimmed by 0 bases and the J gene end by 3 bases; junction bases not matched to a gene: 3. Germline CDR1 SGDLS, CDR2 YYNGEE.

The chain recombines TRBV6-2 or TRBV6-3 with TRBJ2-3; D not resolved. Per the germline V gene, CDR1 is MNHEY and CDR2 is SVGEGT. The CDR3 is 13 residues long. Deletions cut 5 bases from V and 3 bases from J, with 9 bases between. CDR3 in amino acids: CASSLESTDTQYF. The CDR3 coding sequence is TGTGCCAGCAGTCTGGAGTCTACAGATACGCAGTATTTT.

This chain joins TRBV6-2 or TRBV6-3 and TRBJ2-2, with 7 bases identical to TRBD2. With V trimmed by 9 bases and J by 4 bases, 5 bases remained unmatched. The CDR3 covers 13 residues. CDR1 and CDR2 from the germline V gene are MNHEY and SVGEGT. CDR3 coding DNA: TGTGCCAGTGGCACGGGAGGCACCGGGGAGCTGTTTTTT. It codes for CASGTGGTGELFF.

The J gene is TRBJ2-1, the V gene TRBV20-1; 8 bases fit TRBD2. The V gene's germline CDR1 is DFQATT and CDR2 SNEGSKA (reference sequence). The CDR3 runs 15 residues. Trimming removed 1 base from V and 5 bases from J; junction bases left unmatched: 7. The CDR3 is CSARVWDGGDNEQFF. For the CDR3, the DNA is TGCAGTGCTAGAGTGTGGGACGGGGGGGACAATGAGCAGTTCTTC.

This chain uses TRBV7-2 with TRBJ2-3; 7 nucleotides align to TRBD2. There are 15 residues in the CDR3. Germline assignment: CDR1 SGHTA and CDR2 FQGNSA. J was trimmed by 5 bases and V by 1 base; bases with no gene match: 6. CDR3 sequence reads: CASSLGLSSGDTQYF. CDR3 coding DNA: TGTGCCAGCAGCTTAGGACTATCTAGCGGAGATACGCAGTATTTT.

There are a few counts of this clonotype. The genes are TRBV28 and TRBJ2-1; D might be TRBD2 (5 bases). The V gene lost 3 bases and the J gene lost 9 bases, with 9 bases spanning the gap. The CDR3 sequence is 12 residues long. The germline V gene encodes CDR1 MDHEN and CDR2 SYDVKM. The CDR3 coding sequence is TGTGCCAGCAGTTTGCGAGGACTTGAGCAGTTCTTC. This codes for CASSLRGLEQFF.